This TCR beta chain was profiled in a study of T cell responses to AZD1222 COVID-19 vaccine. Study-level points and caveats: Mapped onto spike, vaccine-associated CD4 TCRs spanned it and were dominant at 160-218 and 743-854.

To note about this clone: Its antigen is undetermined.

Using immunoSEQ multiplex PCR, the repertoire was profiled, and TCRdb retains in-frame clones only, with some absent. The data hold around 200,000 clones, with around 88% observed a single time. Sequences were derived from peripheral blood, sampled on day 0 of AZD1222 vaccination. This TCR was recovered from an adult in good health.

The CDR3 loop reads CASSRTDRVYRSPLHF. The DNA for the CDR3 is TGCGCCAGCAGCCGCACTGACAGGGTTTATCGTTCACCCCTCCACTTT. The V gene is TRBV4-1, the J gene TRBJ1-6, with 7 bases matching TRBD1. Germline V CDR1 and CDR2: MGHRA, YSYEKL. J lost 9 bases, V lost 4 bases, and 12 bases had no gene match. CDR3 length equals 16 residues.